Presented here are 18 T cell receptor beta chains from one specimen sequenced in a study of beta chain features in type 1 diabetes. Expressed TCRB transcripts were sequenced after all isolated RNA was converted to cDNA. Libraries were prepared by immunoSEQ multiplex PCR; TCRdb keeps only in-frame clonotypes and omits some of them. The sample has 900,000 or so clones, around a sixth seen once; the top ten hold about 0.025%. Sequenced: naive CD4+ T cells from blood. The receptors here all came from a woman in her late teens or twenties in good health.

This clone was seen repeatedly, ten times or more. V gene TRBV2 combines with J gene TRBJ2-6, with D perhaps given as TRBD1 or TRBD2 (5 bases each). Per the germline V gene, CDR1 is SNHLY and CDR2 is FYNNEI. The CDR3 runs 14 residues. Trimming removed 8 bases at V and 0 bases at J, with 8 bases between. Here the CDR3 reads CASGGFSGANVLTF. DNA for the CDR3: TGTGCCAGCGGGGGATTCTCTGGGGCCAACGTCCTGACTTTC.

The V gene is TRBV18, the J gene TRBJ2-7; no clear D gene. V was cut by 0 bases and J by 4 bases, with 16 bases left in between. Germline-derived CDR1 and CDR2 are KGHSH and LQKENI. The CDR3 spans 16 residues. DNA for the CDR3: TGTGCCAGCTCACCACCGGCGTCCCGGGTAGGGTACGAGCAGTACTTC. Protein: CASSPPASRVGYEQYF.

This chain uses TRBV28 with TRBJ2-1; 7 positions match TRBD1. Germline assignment: CDR1 MDHEN and CDR2 SYDVKM. The ends lost 5 bases at V and 2 bases at J; junction bases unmatched: 9. The CDR3 has 16 amino acids. The CDR3 bases are TGTGCCAGCAGTATGATTGGACAGGAAACCTACAATGAGCAGTTCTTC. Translated: CASSMIGQETYNEQFF.

V usage is TRBV28 and J usage is TRBJ2-7, with D maybe TRBD1 (6 bases). Trimming cost V 5 bases and J 5 bases, with 16 bases left between them. CDR1 is MDHEN, CDR2 SYDVKM, per germline. This CDR3 region has 14 residues. The CDR3 sequence: CASSIQGSVDEQYF. Written as DNA, the CDR3 is TGTGCCAGCAGTATTCAGGGGAGCGTGGACGAGCAGTACTTC. Based on the CDR3 plus reference TRBV28 and TRBJ2-7, the full variable domain is DVKVTQSSRYLVKRTGEKVFLECVQDMDHENMFWYRQDPGLGLRLIYFSYDVKMKEKGDIPEGYSVSREKKERFSLILESASTNQTSMYLCASSIQGSVDEQYFGPGTRLTVT.

This chain joins TRBV28 and TRBJ1-2; D call uncertain. Germline values: CDR1 MDHEN, CDR2 SYDVKM. V lost 5 bases and J lost 5, with 15 bases in between. The CDR3 runs to 14 residues. The CDR3 sequence is CASSITRQTYGYTF. The CDR3 DNA follows: TGTGCCAGCAGTATCACAAGGCAGACTTATGGCTACACCTTC.

There are a few counts of this clone. The chain has TRBV7-9 and TRBJ1-1; TRBD1 agrees at 8 bases. Trimming removed 5 bases from V and 6 bases from J; junction bases left unmatched: 5. Germline V lookup: CDR1 SEHNR, CDR2 FQNEAQ (reference sequence). This CDR3 spans 13 amino acids. The CDR3 loop reads CASSEQGGAEAFF. CDR3 DNA sequence: TGTGCCAGCAGCGAACAGGGGGGTGCTGAAGCTTTCTTT.

This clone was observed a handful of times. The genes are TRBV7-3 and TRBJ2-1, with 8 bases matching TRBD2. V shed 3 bases and J 6 bases; nucleotides not matched to a gene: 7. The CDR3 totals 15 residues. Germline CDR1 and CDR2: SGHTA and FQGTGA. CDR3 nucleotides: TGTGCCAGCAGCTTTAGCGGGACTGCCCTCAATGAGCAGTTCTTC. Translation gives CASSFSGTALNEQFF. Full variable domain (missing parts from reference TRBV7-3 and TRBJ2-1): GAGVSQTPSNKVTEKGKYVELRCDPISGHTALYWYRQSLGQGPEFLIYFQGTGAADDSGLPNDRFFAVRPEGSVSTLKIQRTERGDSAVYLCASSFSGTALNEQFFGPGTRLTVL.

This clone was seen a few times. The CDR3 DNA sequence: TGTGCCAGCAAAGAGGGAGCATTTCCCTACGAGCAGTACTTC. This sequence encodes CASKEGAFPYEQYF. The V and J genes are TRBV6-6 and TRBJ2-7; D is perhaps TRBD2 (5 bases). V gave up 7 bases and J gave up 2 bases, with 15 bases separating them. The CDR3 covers 14 residues. CDR1 MNHNY and CDR2 SVGAGI come from the germline V gene (reference sequence).

On this clone itself: Other DNA sequences from this sample encode an identical CDR3 as well. The rearrangement links TRBV7-3 to TRBJ2-1; 12 bases fit TRBD2. V lost 3 bases, J lost 4 bases, and 1 base stayed unmatched. CDR3 size: 15 residues. CDR1 and CDR2 from the germline V gene are SGHTA and FQGTGA. CDR3 loop: CASSLLAGGYNEQFF. In nucleotides, the CDR3 is TGTGCCAGCAGCTTGCTAGCGGGAGGGTACAATGAGCAGTTCTTC. Using reference TRBV7-3 and TRBJ2-1 for the parts outside the CDR3, the full variable domain is GAGVSQTPSNKVTEKGKYVELRCDPISGHTALYWYRQSLGQGPEFLIYFQGTGAADDSGLPNDRFFAVRPEGSVSTLKIQRTERGDSAVYLCASSLLAGGYNEQFFGPGTRLTVL.

The chain has TRBV27 and TRBJ2-5; 9 bases agree with TRBD2. Germline-derived CDR1 and CDR2 are MNHEY and SMNVEV (reference sequence). V lost 0 bases to trimming and J lost 4 bases; unmatched junction nucleotides: 9. This CDR3 has 17 amino acids. The CDR3 nucleotides are TGTGCCAGCAGTTTATCGATTGCGGGAGGGCCCCGAGAGACCCAGTACTTC. It is translated as CASSLSIAGGPRETQYF.

The gene calls are TRBV6-6 and TRBJ2-1; D unclear. Germline CDR1 reads MNHNY; CDR2 reads SVGAGI (reference sequence). The CDR3 has 11 amino acids. The germline V and J ends were trimmed by 3 bases and 8 bases, with 5 bases remaining between them. CDR3 amino acids: CASSYHDEQFF. The CDR3 nucleotides are TGTGCCAGCAGTTATCATGATGAGCAGTTCTTC.

The chain is built from TRBV29-1 and TRBJ1-4; 7 nucleotides agree with TRBD1. With 2 bases clipped from V and 7 bases from J, the junction kept 4 bases outside the gene matches. CDR1 and CDR2 from the germline V gene are SQVTM and ANQGSEA. This CDR3 has 13 amino acids. CDR3 bases: TGCAGCGTTGAAACAGGGGCGGGTGAAAAACTGTTTTTT. It specifies CSVETGAGEKLFF.

This clone was observed a handful of times. The chain uses TRBV9 and TRBJ2-1; D is unclear. Germline V gene data show CDR1 as SGDLS and CDR2 as YYNGEE. Trimming took off 3 bases at V and 1 base at J, with 14 bases between the two ends. This CDR3 comprises 16 residues. The CDR3 DNA sequence: TGTGCCAGCAGCGAAGGACCTTTCTCGTCCTACAATGAGCAGTTCTTC. Translated: CASSEGPFSSYNEQFF.

The chain couples TRBV27 to TRBJ2-3; 8 nucleotides agree with TRBD2. Germline CDR1 reads MNHEY; CDR2 reads SMNVEV (reference sequence). V lost 3 bases, J lost 1 base, and 0 bases stayed unmatched. The length of the CDR3 is 14 residues. CDR3 DNA sequence: TGTGCCAGCAGTTTCGGGAGGGGCACAGATACGCAGTATTTT. This sequence encodes CASSFGRGTDTQYF.

This clone turned up a few times. The genes are TRBV28 and TRBJ2-7, with TRBD2 identical over 7 bases. Germline V gives CDR1 MDHEN, CDR2 SYDVKM. With 2 bases clipped from V and 6 bases from J, the junction kept 4 bases outside the gene matches. This CDR3 region has 13 residues. CDR3 loop: CASSLGAGVEQYF. The CDR3, as DNA: TGTGCCAGCAGTTTAGGGGCGGGAGTCGAGCAGTACTTC.

V gene TRBV9 combines with J gene TRBJ2-1; tentatively, D is TRBD2 (5 bases). CDR3 size: 15 residues. V was pared by 0 bases and J by 2 bases, with 9 bases between. Germline V lookup: CDR1 SGDLS, CDR2 YYNGEE. The CDR3: CASSVELSAYNEQFF. CDR3 nucleotides: TGTGCCAGCAGCGTAGAACTTAGCGCCTACAATGAGCAGTTCTTC.

This chain uses TRBV28 with TRBJ2-7, with a tentative D call TRBD1 (5 bases). V lost 4 bases and J lost 3, with 19 bases in between. Germline V gene lookup returns CDR1 MDHEN and CDR2 SYDVKM. The CDR3 sequence is 16 residues long. CDR3 in amino acids: CASSSLTARQFYEQYF. The CDR3 DNA is TGTGCCAGCAGTTCCTTGACAGCGCGACAATTCTACGAGCAGTACTTC.

This chain joins TRBV15 and TRBJ2-7; D is undetermined. This CDR3 is built from 10 residues. Trimming shortened V by 7 bases and J by 2 bases, and 3 bases separated the two germline ends. Germline CDR1 is LNHNV and CDR2 is YYDKDF (reference sequence). The CDR3 region is CATTPYEQYF. CDR3 nucleotide sequence: TGTGCCACCACCCCCTACGAGCAGTACTTC.